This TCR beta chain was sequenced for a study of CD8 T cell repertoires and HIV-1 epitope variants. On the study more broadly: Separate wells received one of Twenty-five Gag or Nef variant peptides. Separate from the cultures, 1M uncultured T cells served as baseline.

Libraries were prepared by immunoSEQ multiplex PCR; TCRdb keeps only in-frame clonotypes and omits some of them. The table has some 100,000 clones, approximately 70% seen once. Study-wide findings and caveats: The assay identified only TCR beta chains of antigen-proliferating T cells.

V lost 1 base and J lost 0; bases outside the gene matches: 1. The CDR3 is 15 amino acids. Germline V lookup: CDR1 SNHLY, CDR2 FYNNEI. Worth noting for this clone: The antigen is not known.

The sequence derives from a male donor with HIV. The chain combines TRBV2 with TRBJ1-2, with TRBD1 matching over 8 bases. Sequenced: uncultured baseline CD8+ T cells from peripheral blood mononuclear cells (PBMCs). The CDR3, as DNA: TGTGCCAGCAGTGAAGGGACAGGGTCTAACTATGGCTACACCTTC. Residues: CASSEGTGSNYGYTF.